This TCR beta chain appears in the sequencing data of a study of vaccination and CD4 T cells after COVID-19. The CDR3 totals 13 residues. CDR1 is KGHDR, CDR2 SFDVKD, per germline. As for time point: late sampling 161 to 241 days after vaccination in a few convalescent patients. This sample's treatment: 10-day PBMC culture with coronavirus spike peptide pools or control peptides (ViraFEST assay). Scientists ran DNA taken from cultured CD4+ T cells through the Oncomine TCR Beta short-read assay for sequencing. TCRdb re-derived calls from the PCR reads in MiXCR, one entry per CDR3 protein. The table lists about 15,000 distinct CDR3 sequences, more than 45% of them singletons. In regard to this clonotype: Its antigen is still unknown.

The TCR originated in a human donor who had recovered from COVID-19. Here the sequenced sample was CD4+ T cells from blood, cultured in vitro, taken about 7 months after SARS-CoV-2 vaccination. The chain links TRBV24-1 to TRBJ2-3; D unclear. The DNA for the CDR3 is TGTGCTGCGCAACGGTATCTTACAGATACGCAGTATTTT. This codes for CAAQRYLTDTQYF.